Listed here are 8 T cell receptor beta chains from one sample, sequenced in a study of cytomegalovirus exposure and HLA in healthy donors. In the PCR, 60 Vbeta and 13 Jbeta primers were used. The method was immunoSEQ multiplex PCR; TCRdb's version includes in-frame clones alone and lacks a portion of them. Of about 59,000 clones listed, around 80% are singletons. The sequenced material came from PBMCs. These receptor sequences come from a middle-aged woman in good health and CMV-seronegative.

The chain links TRBV27 to TRBJ2-1; TRBD2 matches at 8 bases. V lost 5 bases and J lost 3; bases outside the gene matches: 9. The CDR3 is 16 residues long. Per the germline V gene, CDR1 is MNHEY and CDR2 is SMNVEV (reference sequence). The CDR3 bases are TGTGCCAGCAGTACAACAAGCGGGAGCTTCTACAATGAGCAGTTCTTC. Protein: CASSTTSGSFYNEQFF.

V is TRBV2 and J is TRBJ1-5; 10 positions match TRBD1. CDR3 size: 19 residues. J lost 0 bases, V lost 6 bases, and 14 bases had no gene match. Per germline, CDR1 SNHLY and CDR2 FYNNEI. CDR3 in amino acids: CASRAGDRGRDYSNQPQHF. Here the CDR3 DNA reads TGTGCCAGCAGAGCCGGGGACAGGGGAAGGGATTATAGCAATCAGCCCCAGCATTTT.

Comment on this clone: One junction end does not reproduce the germline sequence, and a read error may be involved. The chain has TRBV7-9 and TRBJ2-3; TRBD2 is a possible D gene (6 bases). Germline assignment: CDR1 SEHNR and CDR2 FQNEAQ (reference sequence). The CDR3 length is 16 residues. CDR3: CSSSLNLGLATDTQYF. The CDR3 DNA reads as TGTTCCAGCAGCTTAAATCTGGGACTTGCCACAGATACGCAGTATTTT. Using reference TRBV7-9 and TRBJ2-3 for the parts outside the CDR3, the full variable domain is DTGVSQNPRHKITKRGQNVTFRCDPISEHNRLYWYRQTLGQGPEFLTYFQNEAQLEKSRLLSDRFSAERPKGSFSTLEIQRTEQGDSAMYLCSSSLNLGLATDTQYFGPGTRLTVL.

The chain links TRBV27 to TRBJ2-1; 8 bases align to TRBD2. Trimming at V came to 6 bases and at J to 10 bases, leaving 8 bases not matched to a gene. The CDR3 length is 13 residues. In germline, CDR1 is MNHEY, CDR2 SMNVEV (reference sequence). The CDR3 DNA reads as TGTGCCAGCAGGCCTAGACGGGAGGGAGAGCAGTTCTTC. It yields the protein CASRPRREGEQFF.

This rearrangement joins TRBV4-1 to TRBJ2-1; 13 positions agree with TRBD2. The V and J ends lost 1 base and 2 bases, in that order; junction bases with no gene match: 2. CDR1 is MGHRA, CDR2 YSYEKL, per germline. This CDR3 is built from 17 residues. The CDR3 here is CASSQVGTSGTYNEQFF. Here the CDR3 DNA reads TGCGCCAGCAGCCAAGTTGGGACTAGCGGGACCTACAATGAGCAGTTCTTC.

The chain employs TRBV15 and TRBJ2-6, with 7 bases lining up with TRBD1. The CDR3 extends over 19 amino acids. Trimming cost V 0 bases and J 0 bases; bases outside gene matches: 8. Germline-derived CDR1 and CDR2 are LNHNV and YYDKDF (reference sequence). The CDR3 region is CATSREGDRAISGANVLTF. In DNA, the CDR3 is TGTGCCACCAGCAGAGAGGGCGACAGGGCAATCTCTGGGGCCAACGTCCTGACTTTC.

The chain carries TRBV5-6 and TRBJ1-2; D remains ambiguous. Trimming removed 1 base from V and 5 bases from J, with 6 bases in between. Per the germline V gene, CDR1 is SGHDT and CDR2 is YYEEEE. The CDR3 extends over 12 amino acids. CDR3 bases: TGTGCCAGCAGCTTGAAATCTTATGGCTACACCTTC. It specifies CASSLKSYGYTF.

This clone was seen a single time. The chain joins TRBV11-1 to TRBJ2-7; the match to TRBD1 covers 7 bases. V shed 3 bases, J shed 6 bases, and the junction held 5 bases outside the gene matches. Germline CDR1 reads SGHAT; CDR2 reads FQDESV (reference sequence). The CDR3 consists of 13 residues. This CDR3 is CASSFRQGGEQYF. The CDR3 coding sequence is TGTGCCAGCAGCTTCCGACAGGGTGGCGAGCAGTACTTC.